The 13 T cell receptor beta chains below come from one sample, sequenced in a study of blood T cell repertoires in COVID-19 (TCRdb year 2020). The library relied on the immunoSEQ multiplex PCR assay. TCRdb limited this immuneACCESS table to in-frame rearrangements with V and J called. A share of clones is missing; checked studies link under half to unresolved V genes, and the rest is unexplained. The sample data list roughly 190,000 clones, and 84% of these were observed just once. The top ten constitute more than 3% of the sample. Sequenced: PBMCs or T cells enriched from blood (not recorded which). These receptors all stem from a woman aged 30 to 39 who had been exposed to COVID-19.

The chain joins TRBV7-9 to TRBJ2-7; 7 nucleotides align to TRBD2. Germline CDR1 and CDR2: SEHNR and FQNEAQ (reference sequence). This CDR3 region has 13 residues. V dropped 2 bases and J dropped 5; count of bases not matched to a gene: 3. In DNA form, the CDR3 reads TGTGCCAGCAGCTTAAGCGGGGCCAACGAGCAGTACTTC. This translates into CASSLSGANEQYF.

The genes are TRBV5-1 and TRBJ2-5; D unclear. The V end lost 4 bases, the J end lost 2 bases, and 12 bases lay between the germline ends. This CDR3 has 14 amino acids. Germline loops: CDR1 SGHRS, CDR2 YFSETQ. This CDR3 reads CASSPRLAQETQYF. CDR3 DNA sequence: TGCGCCAGCAGCCCGCGGTTGGCACAAGAGACCCAGTACTTC.

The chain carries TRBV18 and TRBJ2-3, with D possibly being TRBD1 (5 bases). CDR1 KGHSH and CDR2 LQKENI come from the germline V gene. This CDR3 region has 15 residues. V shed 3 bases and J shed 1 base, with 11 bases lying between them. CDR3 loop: CASSPALGGTDTQYF. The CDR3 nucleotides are TGTGCCAGCTCACCGGCGTTAGGGGGCACAGATACGCAGTATTTT.

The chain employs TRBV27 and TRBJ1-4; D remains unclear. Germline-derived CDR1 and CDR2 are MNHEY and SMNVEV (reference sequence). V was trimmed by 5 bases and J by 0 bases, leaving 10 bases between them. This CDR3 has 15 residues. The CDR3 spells CASSIRLATNEKLFF. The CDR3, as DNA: TGTGCCAGCAGTATCCGTCTTGCAACTAATGAAAAACTGTTTTTT.

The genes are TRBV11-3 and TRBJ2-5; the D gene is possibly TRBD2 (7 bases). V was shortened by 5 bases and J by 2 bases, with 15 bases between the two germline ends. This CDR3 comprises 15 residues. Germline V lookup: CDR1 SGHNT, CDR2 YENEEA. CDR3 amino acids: CASSPGLGGQETQYF. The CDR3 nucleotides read TGTGCCAGCAGCCCCGGACTAGGGGGACAAGAGACCCAGTACTTC.

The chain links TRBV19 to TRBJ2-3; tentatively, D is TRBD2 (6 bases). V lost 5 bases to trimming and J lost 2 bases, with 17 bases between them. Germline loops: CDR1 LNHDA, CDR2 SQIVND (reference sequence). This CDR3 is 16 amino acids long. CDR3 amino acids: CASSGIAGRNTDTQYF. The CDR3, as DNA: TGTGCCAGTAGTGGCATCGCGGGGCGGAACACAGATACGCAGTATTTT.

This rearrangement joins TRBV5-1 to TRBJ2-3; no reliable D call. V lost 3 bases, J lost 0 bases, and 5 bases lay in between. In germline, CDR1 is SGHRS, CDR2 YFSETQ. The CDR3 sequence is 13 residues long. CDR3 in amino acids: CASSSPSTDTQYF. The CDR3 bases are TGCGCCAGCAGCTCCCCTAGCACAGATACGCAGTATTTT.

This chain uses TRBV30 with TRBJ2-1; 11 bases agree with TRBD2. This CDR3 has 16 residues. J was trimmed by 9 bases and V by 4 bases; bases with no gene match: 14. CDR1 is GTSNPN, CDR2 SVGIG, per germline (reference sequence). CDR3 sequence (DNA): TGTGCCTGGATGTACGGGATAGCGGGGGGGCAGGGTGAGCAGTTCTTC. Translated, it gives CAWMYGIAGGQGEQFF.

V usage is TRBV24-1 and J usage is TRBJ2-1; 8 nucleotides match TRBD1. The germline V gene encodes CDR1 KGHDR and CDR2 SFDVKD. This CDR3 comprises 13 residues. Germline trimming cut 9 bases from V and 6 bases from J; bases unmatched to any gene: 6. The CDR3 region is CATQDRARNEQFF. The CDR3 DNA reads TGTGCCACCCAGGACAGGGCTCGCAATGAGCAGTTCTTC.

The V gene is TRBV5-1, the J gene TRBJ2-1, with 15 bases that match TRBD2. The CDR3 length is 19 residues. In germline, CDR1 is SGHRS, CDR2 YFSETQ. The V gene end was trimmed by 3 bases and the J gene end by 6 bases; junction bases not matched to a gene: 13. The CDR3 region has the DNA TGCGCCAGCAGCTCTATGGGACTAGCGGGGGGCCACGGTCCCAATGAGCAGTTCTTC. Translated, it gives CASSSMGLAGGHGPNEQFF.

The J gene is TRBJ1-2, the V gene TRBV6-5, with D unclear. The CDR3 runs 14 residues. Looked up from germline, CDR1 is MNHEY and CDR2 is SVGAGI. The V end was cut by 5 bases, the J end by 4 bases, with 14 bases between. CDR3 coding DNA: TGTGCCAGCAGTACCCTCGGTCGACTCTATGGCTACACCTTC. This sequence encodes CASSTLGRLYGYTF.

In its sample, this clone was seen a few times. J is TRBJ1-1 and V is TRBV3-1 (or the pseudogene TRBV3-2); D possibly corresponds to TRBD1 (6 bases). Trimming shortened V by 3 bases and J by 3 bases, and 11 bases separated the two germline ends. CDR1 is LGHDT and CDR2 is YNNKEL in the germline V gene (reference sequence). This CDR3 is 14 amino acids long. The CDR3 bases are TGTGCCAGCAGCCAGAACAGGGCTGACACTGAAGCTTTCTTT. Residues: CASSQNRADTEAFF.

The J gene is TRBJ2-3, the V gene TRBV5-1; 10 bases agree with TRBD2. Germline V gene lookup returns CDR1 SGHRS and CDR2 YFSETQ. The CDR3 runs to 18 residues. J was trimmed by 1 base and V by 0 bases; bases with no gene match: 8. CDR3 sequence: CASSLEASGGPGTDTQYF. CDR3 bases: TGCGCCAGCAGCTTGGAGGCTAGCGGGGGCCCTGGCACAGATACGCAGTATTTT.